These 14 T cell receptor beta chains originate from one sample sequenced in a study of regulatory T cells in long-lasting Graves disease. Combining iRepertoire HTBI primers with Arm-PCR of CDR3 regions, the authors built TCR beta libraries. TCRdb independently ran MiXCR on the multiplex PCR reads; one entry per CDR3 protein. In the table there are 400,000 or so distinct CDR3 sequences, around 21% of which are singletons. Time point in this sample: persistent/refractory GD, antithyroid drugs over 5 years with positive TRAb. Scientists built the TCR library using RNA that was extracted from PBMCs. Sequenced material: peripheral blood mononuclear cells (PBMCs), taken when the disease was refractory, from a patient treated with antithyroid drugs. These receptors came from a female donor with Graves disease.

This clonotype was recorded a few times. The chain carries TRBV18 and TRBJ2-5; TRBD1 matches 7 bases. CDR3 length: 16 residues. CDR1 is KGHSH, CDR2 LQKENI, per germline. The V gene end was trimmed by 4 bases and the J gene end by 4 bases; junction bases not matched to a gene: 12. The CDR3 nucleotides are TGTGCCAGCTCACAACGACAGGGATCTTTAGGAGAGACCCAGTACTTC. Amino acid sequence: CASSQRQGSLGETQYF.

This clonotype was observed a handful of times. The CDR3 nucleotides are TGCGCCAGCAGCCAAGAAATGGGACAGGGAGTTTACTACGAGCAGTACTTC. It encodes CASSQEMGQGVYYEQYF. The chain links TRBV4-1 to TRBJ2-7, with 9 bases that match TRBD1. CDR3 length: 17 amino acids. CDR1 and CDR2 (germline): MGHRA, YSYEKL. The V gene end was trimmed by 0 bases and the J gene end by 3 bases; junction bases not matched to a gene: 9.

In the case of this clonotype: Just one base apart from a much larger clone, this may be a read error. This sequence joins TRBV27 and TRBJ1-1, with 9 bases aligning to TRBD1. Germline V gene data show CDR1 as MNHEY and CDR2 as SMNVEV (reference sequence). This CDR3 spans 18 amino acids. DNA of the CDR3: TGTGCCGGCAGTGCCCTAATAGTCCGGGACAGGGAATCCACTGAAGCTTTCTTT. Its protein product is CAGSALIVRDRESTEAFF.

A note on this clonotype: This may be a read error: a much more frequent sequence differs by one nucleotide. The gene calls are TRBV7-8 and TRBJ2-7, with a weak D call TRBD2 (5 bases). From germline, CDR1 is SGHVS and CDR2 FQNEAQ. The CDR3 consists of 16 residues. V lost 2 bases to trimming and J lost 2 bases, with 16 bases between them. The CDR3 DNA reads as TGTGCCAGCAGCTTAATCCCCGGACGGACTCCCTACGAGCAGTACTTC. Its protein product is CASSLIPGRTPYEQYF.

This clonotype was detected many times. The chain links TRBV18 to TRBJ2-6; no reliable D call. The CDR3 length is 13 residues. CDR1 KGHSH and CDR2 LQKENI come from the germline V gene. Trimming took off 3 bases at V and 2 bases at J, with 2 bases between the two ends. The CDR3 region has the DNA TGTGCCAGCTCACCGGCTGGGGCCAACGTCCTGACTTTC. It translates to CASSPAGANVLTF.

This clonotype was seen only a few times. The CDR3: CASSQETSVYNEQFF. The CDR3 nucleotides are TGTGCCAGCAGCCAGGAAACTAGCGTCTACAATGAGCAGTTCTTC. The chain has TRBV7-3 and TRBJ2-1; 7 bases agree with TRBD2. The CDR3 consists of 15 residues. The V gene's germline CDR1 is SGHTA and CDR2 FQGTGA. J gave up 3 bases and V 5 bases, and 7 bases lay outside the gene matches.

This clonotype was picked up many times. The genes are TRBV6-1 and TRBJ2-5; perhaps TRBD2 as D (7 bases). The germline V gene has CDR1 MNHNS and CDR2 SASEGT. The V and J ends lost 3 bases and 5 bases respectively, with 13 bases between them. This CDR3 spans 14 amino acids. The CDR3 protein is CASSDLGGLETQYF. The DNA of the CDR3 is TGTGCCAGCAGTGACCTGGGGGGGCTTGAGACCCAGTACTTC.

This clonotype was observed a handful of times. V and J are TRBV20-1 and TRBJ1-5; a possible D gene is TRBD1 (6 bases). V lost 1 base and J lost 0, with 13 bases in between. In germline, CDR1 is DFQATT, CDR2 SNEGSKA (reference sequence). This CDR3 has 16 amino acids. The CDR3 DNA reads TGCAGTGCTAGAGTGGGGGGGCCCATTAGCAATCAGCCCCAGCATTTT. Residues: CSARVGGPISNQPQHF.

This clonotype showed up many times. The gene calls are TRBV12-3 or TRBV12-4 and TRBJ1-1; tentative D call: TRBD1 (6 bases). Trimming cost V 6 bases and J 5 bases, with 13 bases left between them. This CDR3 is built from 13 residues. The CDR3 reads CASSLEGVTEAFF. The CDR3 bases are TGTGCCAGCAGCTTGGAGGGGGTAACTGAAGCTTTCTTT.

Only a few counts were recorded for this clonotype. The CDR3, as DNA: TGTGCCACCAGCAGTACAATATCCTACGAGCAGTACTTC. Its protein product is CATSSTISYEQYF. The rearrangement uses TRBV15 and TRBJ2-7; D not resolved. Trimming shortened V by 3 bases and J by 1 base, and 7 bases separated the two germline ends. Germline V gene data show CDR1 as LNHNV and CDR2 as YYDKDF (reference sequence). This CDR3 region has 13 residues.

V and J are TRBV27 and TRBJ2-7; 8 bases map to TRBD1. This CDR3 is 15 amino acids long. Per germline, CDR1 MNHEY and CDR2 SMNVEV (reference sequence). Unmatched junction bases numbered 6, after V lost 0 bases and J lost 5 bases. The CDR3 bases are TGTGCCAGCAGTTTATCTGGTCAGGGGGCGGACGAGCAGTACTTC. Its translation is CASSLSGQGADEQYF.

The chain joins TRBV3-1 to TRBJ2-2, with TRBD1 matching over 10 bases. Germline trimming cut 1 base from V and 3 bases from J; bases unmatched to any gene: 2. The CDR3 length is 16 residues. The germline V gene has CDR1 LGHDT and CDR2 YNNKEL (reference sequence). CDR3 bases: TGTGCCAGCAGCCAAGCCGGGACAGGGGACACCGGGGAGCTGTTTTTT. Amino acids: CASSQAGTGDTGELFF.

Concerning this clonotype: A clone one base away is much larger, so this may be a read error. The V gene is TRBV10-3, the J gene TRBJ1-2, with 10 nucleotides matching TRBD1. The CDR3 contains 15 residues. Per germline, CDR1 ENHRY and CDR2 SYGVKD. Here the CDR3 reads CAIRPPGQGLGGYAF. The CDR3, as DNA: TGTGCCATCAGACCGCCGGGACAGGGGTTGGGAGGCTACGCCTTC.

At least ten counts were recorded for this clonotype. The gene calls are TRBV12-3 or TRBV12-4 and TRBJ1-5; 8 nucleotides line up with TRBD1. CDR3 length equals 15 residues. Unmatched junction bases numbered 8, after V lost 8 bases and J lost 2 bases. The CDR3: CASGFRGLGNQPQHF. The CDR3 DNA sequence: TGTGCCAGCGGATTCAGGGGGCTCGGCAATCAGCCCCAGCATTTT.